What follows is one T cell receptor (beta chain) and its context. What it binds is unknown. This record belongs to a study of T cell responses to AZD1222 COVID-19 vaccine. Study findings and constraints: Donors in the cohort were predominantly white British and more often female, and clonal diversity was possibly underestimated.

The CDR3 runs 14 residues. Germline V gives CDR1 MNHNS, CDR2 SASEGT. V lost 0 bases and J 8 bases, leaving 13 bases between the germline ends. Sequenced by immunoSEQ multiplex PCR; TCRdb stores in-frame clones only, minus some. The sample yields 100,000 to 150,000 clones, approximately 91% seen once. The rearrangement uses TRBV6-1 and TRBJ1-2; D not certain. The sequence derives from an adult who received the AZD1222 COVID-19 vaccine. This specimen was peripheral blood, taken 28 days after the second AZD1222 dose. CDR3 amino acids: CASSEAAEGGGYTF. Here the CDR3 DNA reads TGTGCCAGCAGTGAAGCGGCGGAGGGAGGGGGCTACACCTTC.